This is a list of T cell receptor beta chains from one sample in a study of blood T cells in healthy people across ages. TCRdb called the 5' RACE reads again in MiXCR, with one record for every CDR3 protein. The profile shows under 1,000,000 distinct CDR3 sequences, 35% to 40% of them singletons. The sample comprised blood. Receptor source: a man aged 18 to 30 in good health. Each CDR3 is given with its conserved first and last residue. The D gene is left open where the match is weak. Clone size is stated in some rows and not others, as once, few, many or a class when expanded.

j_call d_call v_call clone_size cdr3_nt cdr3_aa
TRBJ1-6 NA TRBV12-3/TRBV12-4 many TGTGCCAGCAGTTTCGGACAGATGGGGGACCAATTACCCCTCCACTTT CASSFGQMGDQLPLHF
TRBJ1-5 TRBD1 TRBV6-2/TRBV6-3 NA TGTGCCAGAATCCCAGGGGGCGCGAGCAATCAGCCCCAGCATTTT CARIPGGASNQPQHF
TRBJ2-5 NA TRBV2 NA TGTGCCAGCAGCGGCGACCAAGAGACCCAGTACTTC CASSGDQETQYF
TRBJ2-7 NA TRBV6-7 few TGTGCCAGCAGTGACTCGGGGTTATACTACGAGCAGTACTTC CASSDSGLYYEQYF
TRBJ2-1 TRBD1 TRBV28 NA TGTGCCAGCAGGCCCCGGGACAGGGAGGGCAATGAGCAGTTCTTC CASRPRDREGNEQFF
TRBJ2-4 NA TRBV2 few TGTGCCAGCAGCGCCCTTCTCCCCGGGGCCAAAAACATTCAGTACTTC CASSALLPGAKNIQYF
TRBJ2-3 NA TRBV5-1 NA TGCGCCAGCGAACAAGCTCCTACTAGCACAGATACGCAGTATTTT CASEQAPTSTDTQYF
TRBJ2-7 TRBD1 TRBV5-1 many TGCGCCAGCAGCTCCCGGGACAGGGACTACGAGCAGTACTTC CASSSRDRDYEQYF
TRBJ1-6 NA TRBV12-3/TRBV12-4 NA TGTGCCAGCAGTACCCGGGGGACGGATTCACCCCTCCACTTT CASSTRGTDSPLHF
TRBJ1-5 TRBD1 TRBV20-1 once TGCAGTGCTAAACAGGGGTTTCAGCCCAAGCATTTT CSAKQGFQPKHF
TRBJ2-7 NA TRBV29-1 few TGCAGCGGCGTGACAGGTCTCTCCTACGAGCAGTACTTC CSGVTGLSYEQYF
TRBJ2-7 NA TRBV4-1 NA TGCGCCAGCAGCCAAGTCGAAACCGGGGGCTACGAGCAGTACTTC CASSQVETGGYEQYF
TRBJ2-1 TRBD1 TRBV5-1 many TGCGCCAGCAGCTTGGTAGGGGACAGTACCTACAATGAGCAGTTCTTC CASSLVGDSTYNEQFF
TRBJ2-7 NA TRBV12-3/TRBV12-4 NA TGTGCCAGCAGTTTTGGGGTTGATAGGCGCGAGCAGTACTTC CASSFGVDRREQYF
TRBJ1-1 NA TRBV5-1 few TGCGCCAGCAGCGGCCAGGGGATGAACACTGAAGCTTTCTTT CASSGQGMNTEAFF
TRBJ2-5 NA TRBV3-1 NA TGTGCCAGCAGCCTCAACCCCGGCCGGGAGACCCAGTACTTC CASSLNPGRETQYF
TRBJ2-7 NA TRBV29-1 NA TGCAACCGTGACGAGCAGTACTTC CNRDEQYF
TRBJ2-7 TRBD1 TRBV6-6 many TGTGCCAGCAGTTGGGGACAGGGGTACGAGCAGTACTTC CASSWGQGYEQYF
TRBJ1-4 TRBD1 TRBV15 NA TGTGCCACCAGCACCGGGACAGGGGCAGAAAAACTGTTTTTT CATSTGTGAEKLFF
TRBJ2-5 TRBD2 TRBV30 NA TGTGCCTCAGGGACTAGTCTGTACTTC CASGTSLYF
TRBJ2-6 NA TRBV5-1 few TGCGCCAGCAGCCCTTTGGGCTCTGGGGCCAACGTCCTGACTTTC CASSPLGSGANVLTF
TRBJ2-7 NA TRBV5-5 NA TGTGCCAGCAGCTTGGAACCACGACAGGCACTCGAGCAGTACTTC CASSLEPRQALEQYF
TRBJ2-1 NA TRBV7-8 NA TGTGCCAGCAGCGCCCTCACGGGGCGTGGTGGGGTCGATGAGCAGTTCTTC CASSALTGRGGVDEQFF
TRBJ2-5 NA TRBV7-7 few TGTGCTAGCGCCCCGTATGGGCGGGGGACCCAGTACTTC CASAPYGRGTQYF
TRBJ2-3 NA TRBV25-1 few TGTGCCAGCAGCCGGGTCCTTAGCACAGATACGCAGTATTTT CASSRVLSTDTQYF
TRBJ1-2 NA TRBV5-1 many TGCGCCAGCAGCTCCCGGGCTGCCGGCTATGGCTACACCTTC CASSSRAAGYGYTF
TRBJ1-2 TRBD1 TRBV7-2 few TGTGCCAGCAGCTTTTCCGGACAGGGCAACTATGGCTACACCTTC CASSFSGQGNYGYTF
TRBJ2-3 TRBD1 TRBV6-1 few TGTGCCAGCAGCTCCCGGGACAGGGAGGCAGATACGCAGTATTTT CASSSRDREADTQYF
TRBJ2-6 NA TRBV4-1 few TGCGCCAGCAGCCCACAGGTCGCTGGGGCCAACGTCCTGACTTTC CASSPQVAGANVLTF
TRBJ2-3 TRBD2 TRBV7-2 few TGTGTCAGCAGCCTACTAGCGGGGGGCACAGATACGCAGTATTTT CVSSLLAGGTDTQYF
TRBJ2-7 TRBD2 TRBV5-1 NA TGCGCCAGCAGCTTCGGGGGGGAGTACAATGAGCAGTACTTC CASSFGGEYNEQYF
TRBJ1-2 NA TRBV24-1 once TGTGCCACCAGTGATTTCGCAGATGGCTACACCTTC CATSDFADGYTF
TRBJ1-2 NA TRBV28 NA TGTGCCAGCAGTTTAGACCCTCGGGGTTCAGGAGATAACTATGGCTACACCTTC CASSLDPRGSGDNYGYTF
TRBJ2-2 NA TRBV6-5 NA TGTGCCAGCAGTTACGCAGATTCAAACACCGGGGAGCTGTTTTTT CASSYADSNTGELFF
TRBJ2-5 NA TRBV4-2 few TGTGCCAGCAATAGCGGAGCACAAGAGACCCAGTACTTC CASNSGAQETQYF
TRBJ2-1 TRBD2 TRBV5-5 NA TGTGCCAGCAGCTTGGCTGAGCGGGGGTTCTCCTACGAGCAGTTCTTC CASSLAERGFSYEQFF
TRBJ2-2 NA TRBV12-3/TRBV12-4 few TGTGCCAGCAAACCGACGGTTAGCGGGGAGCTGTTTTTT CASKPTVSGELFF
TRBJ1-1 NA TRBV7-9 NA TGTGCCAGCAGCCAGACCGCTGAAGCTTTCTTT CASSQTAEAFF
TRBJ1-6 TRBD1 TRBV18 NA TGTGCCAGCTCAGCCGGGACAGGGAGTGTGGGGAATTCACCCCTCCACTTT CASSAGTGSVGNSPLHF
TRBJ2-1 TRBD2 TRBV10-3 NA TGTGCCATCAGCCCGGGAGGGTCCTACAATGAGCAGTTCTTC CAISPGGSYNEQFF
TRBJ1-1 TRBD1 TRBV4-3 few TGCGCCAGCAGCCCTGGACAGGGGGCAATAACTGAAGCTTTCTTT CASSPGQGAITEAFF
TRBJ2-7 NA TRBV7-2 few TGTGCCAGCACCCTACAAACGGGTGGGGGGAAGTACAATGAGCAGTACTTC CASTLQTGGGKYNEQYF
TRBJ1-2 TRBD1 TRBV7-9 NA TGTGCCAGCAGCTTCGGGACAGGGGATCGTGGCTACACCTTC CASSFGTGDRGYTF
TRBJ2-1 TRBD2 TRBV2 few TGTGCCAGCAGTGCGAACGGGGGGGCTTACAATGAGCAGTTCTTC CASSANGGAYNEQFF
TRBJ1-1 NA TRBV5-1 NA TGCGCCAGCAGCCCCCTACTAGGGACTGAAGCTTTCTTT CASSPLLGTEAFF